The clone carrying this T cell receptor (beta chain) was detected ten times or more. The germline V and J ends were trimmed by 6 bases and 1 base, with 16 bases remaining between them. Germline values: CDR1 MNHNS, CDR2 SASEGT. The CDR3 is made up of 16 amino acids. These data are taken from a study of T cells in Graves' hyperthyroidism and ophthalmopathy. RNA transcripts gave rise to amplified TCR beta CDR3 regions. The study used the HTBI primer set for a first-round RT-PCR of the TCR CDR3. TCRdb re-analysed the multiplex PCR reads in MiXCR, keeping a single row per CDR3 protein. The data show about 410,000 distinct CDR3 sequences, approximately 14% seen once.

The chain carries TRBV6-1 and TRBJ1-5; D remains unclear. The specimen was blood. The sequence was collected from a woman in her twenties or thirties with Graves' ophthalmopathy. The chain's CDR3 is CASSSLSGASNQPQHF. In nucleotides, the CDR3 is TGTGCCAGCAGCTCCCTTTCGGGTGCGAGCAATCAGCCCCAGCATTTT.